Below, 6 T cell receptor beta chains from the same sample are listed, as sequenced in a study of shared clonotypes between healthy human individuals. TCRdb's table, derived via immunoSEQ multiplex PCR, lists solely in-frame clones and lacks some. The sample includes about 1.1 million clones, 77% seen only once; the top ten take 0.89%. The material sequenced was memory CD4+ T cells from PBMCs. Subset denoted: CD45RA-negative fraction. The receptors originated from a man aged 18-30 years in good health. Some clones in this sample may be carry-over from other donors' samples.

Regarding this clone: This same CDR3 is encoded by further DNA sequences in the sample. This chain uses TRBV28 with TRBJ1-5, with D tentatively TRBD1 (5 bases). Trimming removed 6 bases from V and 0 bases from J, with 6 bases in between. The germline CDR1 and CDR2 sequences are MDHEN and SYDVKM. The CDR3 is made up of 13 amino acids. CDR3 loop: CASSQGSNQPQHF. CDR3 nucleotide sequence: TGTGCCAGCAGCCAGGGTAGCAATCAGCCCCAGCATTTT.

About this clone itself: This likely stems from a read error, as it lies one base from a far larger clone. The same CDR3 also results from other DNA sequences found in this sample. J is TRBJ2-3 and V is TRBV11-2, with D unresolved. The germline CDR1 and CDR2 sequences are SGHAT and FQNNGV. The length of the CDR3 is 13 residues. Trimming cost V 1 base and J 1 base, with 3 bases left between them. The CDR3 loop reads CASSLAGTDTQYF. DNA for the CDR3: TGTGCCAGCAGCTTAGCGGGCACAGATACGCAGTATTTT. Together with reference TRBV11-2 and TRBJ2-3, the CDR3 gives the full variable domain: EAGVAQSPRYKIIEKRQSVAFWCNPISGHATLYWYQQILGQGPKLLIQFQNNGVVDDSQLPKDRFSAERLKGVDSTLKIQPAKLEDSAVYLCASSLAGTDTQYFGPGTRLTVL.

The chain joins TRBV28 to TRBJ2-7; D uncertain. The germline V and J ends were trimmed by 2 bases and 2 bases, with 13 bases remaining between them. Germline V gene data show CDR1 as MDHEN and CDR2 as SYDVKM. The length of the CDR3 is 15 residues. The CDR3 DNA reads as TGTGCCAGCAGTTTACATGGCGGTCCCACCTACGAGCAGTACTTC. Translation: CASSLHGGPTYEQYF.

The V call is TRBV28, the J call TRBJ2-3; D possibly corresponds to TRBD1 (6 bases). Germline V gives CDR1 MDHEN, CDR2 SYDVKM. V dropped 3 bases and J dropped 4 bases, with 11 bases sitting between them. This CDR3 has 14 residues. The CDR3 bases are TGTGCCAGCAGTTTTTTACAGGGATCAGATACGCAGTATTTT. The encoded protein is CASSFLQGSDTQYF.

The chain joins TRBV7-2 to TRBJ2-3; 7 positions match TRBD1. With 4 bases clipped from V and 5 bases from J, the junction kept 3 bases outside the gene matches. This CDR3 is built from 13 residues. Germline V lookup: CDR1 SGHTA, CDR2 FQGNSA. The CDR3 DNA follows: TGTGCCAGCAGCTCAAACAGGGGAGATACGCAGTATTTT. Protein sequence: CASSSNRGDTQYF.

The chain uses TRBV5-6 and TRBJ2-7; TRBD1 matches 10 bases. Germline V CDR1 and CDR2: SGHDT, YYEEEE. CDR3 size: 17 residues. The J segment lost 3 bases and the V segment lost 4 bases, leaving 13 bases of the junction unmatched. CDR3 DNA: TGTGCCAGCAGCGCGGGGATGCGGGACAGGGGTTTCTACGAGCAGTACTTC. Its protein is CASSAGMRDRGFYEQYF.